Below, 25 T cell receptor beta chains from the same sample are listed, as sequenced in a study of cytomegalovirus exposure and HLA in healthy donors. It was with 60 Vbeta and 13 Jbeta primers that the PCR ran. Profiled with immunoSEQ multiplex PCR; TCRdb holds only in-frame clones, not every one. The table lists around 140,000 clones. Input material: PBMCs. These receptors all come from a woman aged 40-49 years in good health and CMV-seropositive.

The chain couples TRBV5-4 to TRBJ2-1; a weak D match, TRBD1 (6 bases). The ends were cut back, 0 bases at V and 3 bases at J, with 7 bases in the middle. Germline assignment: CDR1 SGHNT and CDR2 YYREEE (reference sequence). The CDR3 contains 14 residues. CDR3 region: CASSLGTDYNEQFF. CDR3 sequence (DNA): TGTGCCAGCAGCTTGGGGACAGACTACAATGAGCAGTTCTTC. Full variable domain (outside the CDR3, taken from reference TRBV5-4 and TRBJ2-1): ETGVTQSPTHLIKTRGQQVTLRCSSQSGHNTVSWYQQALGQGPQFIFQYYREEENGRGNFPPRFSGLQFPNYSSELNVNALELDDSALYLCASSLGTDYNEQFFGPGTRLTVL.

The V gene is TRBV5-4, the J gene TRBJ1-2; possibly TRBD1 for D (5 bases). V was pared by 5 bases and J by 2 bases, with 10 bases between. This CDR3 comprises 13 residues. Germline V gene lookup returns CDR1 SGHNT and CDR2 YYREEE (reference sequence). This chain's CDR3 is CASRAQVNYGYTF. DNA for the CDR3: TGTGCCAGCAGGGCACAGGTAAACTATGGCTACACCTTC.

The CDR3 is CATSRDFWGDAGYEQYF. The CDR3 region has the DNA TGTGCCACCAGCAGAGATTTCTGGGGAGATGCCGGCTACGAGCAGTACTTC. The chain employs TRBV15 and TRBJ2-7; possibly TRBD2 for D (5 bases). This CDR3 comprises 17 residues. The V end was cut by 0 bases, the J end by 3 bases, with 18 bases between. Per germline, CDR1 LNHNV and CDR2 YYDKDF (reference sequence).

CDR3: CASSVSGQGYTEAFF. CDR3 DNA: TGTGCCAGCAGCGTTTCGGGACAGGGATACACTGAAGCTTTCTTT. The chain links TRBV9 to TRBJ1-1; 9 bases align to TRBD1. The trim removed 2 bases at V and 3 bases at J, leaving 5 bases unmatched. This CDR3 spans 15 amino acids. The germline V gene encodes CDR1 SGDLS and CDR2 YYNGEE. The full variable domain, its missing parts supplied by reference TRBV9 and TRBJ1-1, is DSGVTQTPKHLITATGQRVTLRCSPRSGDLSVYWYQQSLDQGLQFLIQYYNGEERAKGNILERFSAQQFPDLHSELNLSSLELGDSALYFCASSVSGQGYTEAFFGQGTRLTVV.

The chain links TRBV28 to TRBJ1-1; 7 nucleotides match TRBD1. Looked up from germline, CDR1 is MDHEN and CDR2 is SYDVKM. V trimming: 7 bases; J trimming: 4 bases; junction bases outside the gene matches: 9. This CDR3 has 14 amino acids. The CDR3 DNA is TGTGCCAGCAACCACGACAGGGTTCGCACTGAAGCTTTCTTT. It translates to CASNHDRVRTEAFF. Full variable domain (remainder filled in from reference TRBV28 and TRBJ1-1): DVKVTQSSRYLVKRTGEKVFLECVQDMDHENMFWYRQDPGLGLRLIYFSYDVKMKEKGDIPEGYSVSREKKERFSLILESASTNQTSMYLCASNHDRVRTEAFFGQGTRLTVV.

DNA for the CDR3: TGTGCCAGCAGCGTAGGCGGGGGCATAGATCAGCCCCAGCATTTT. Encoded protein: CASSVGGGIDQPQHF. V gene TRBV9 combines with J gene TRBJ1-5, with D perhaps TRBD1 (6 bases). The ends were cut back, 0 bases at V and 5 bases at J, with 12 bases in the middle. CDR1 SGDLS and CDR2 YYNGEE come from the germline V gene. The CDR3 is made up of 15 amino acids.

The V gene is TRBV11-2, the J gene TRBJ1-5; tentatively, D is TRBD1 (6 bases). Trimming stripped 3 bases from V and 3 bases from J, with 9 bases between. CDR3 length: 14 residues. The germline V gene encodes CDR1 SGHAT and CDR2 FQNNGV. CDR3 DNA sequence: TGTGCCAGCAGCTTGACAGGAAACAATCAGCCCCAGCATTTT. This codes for CASSLTGNNQPQHF.

The V gene is TRBV19, the J gene TRBJ1-2, with D maybe TRBD1 (6 bases). This CDR3 contains 16 residues. Looked up from germline, CDR1 is LNHDA and CDR2 is SQIVND (reference sequence). Trimming stripped 4 bases from V and 8 bases from J, with 23 bases between. The chain's CDR3 is CASSTNHGGGQGGYTF. CDR3 DNA: TGTGCCAGTAGTACCAACCATGGCGGGGGCCAGGGGGGCTACACCTTC.

V gene TRBV28 combines with J gene TRBJ2-7; 7 bases match TRBD1. The CDR3 has 14 residues. Germline lookup yields CDR1 MDHEN and CDR2 SYDVKM. Unmatched junction bases numbered 9, after V lost 7 bases and J lost 3 bases. The DNA for the CDR3 is TGTGCCAGCACCCCACCGACAGGGTACTACGAGCAGTACTTC. Translating it yields CASTPPTGYYEQYF.

This sequence joins TRBV2 and TRBJ1-4; no definite D call. V lost 3 bases to trimming and J lost 6 bases, with 11 bases between them. The germline CDR1 and CDR2 sequences are SNHLY and FYNNEI. This CDR3 comprises 14 residues. CDR3 DNA: TGTGCCAGCAGTGACGGGTTGCGGGATGAAAAACTGTTTTTT. It translates to CASSDGLRDEKLFF.

The chain has TRBV25-1 and TRBJ2-1; D is uncertain. CDR1 and CDR2 (germline): MGHDK, SYGVNS. Trimming took off 3 bases at V and 8 bases at J, with 11 bases between the two ends. CDR3 length: 13 residues. The CDR3 DNA follows: TGTGCCAGCAGTGAGGTGGTGGGCTATGAGCAGTTCTTC. The encoded protein is CASSEVVGYEQFF.

This chain connects TRBV5-1 to TRBJ2-1; 11 bases fit TRBD2. The germline gives CDR1 SGHRS, CDR2 YFSETQ. The CDR3 has 15 amino acids. V lost 4 bases and J lost 2; bases outside the gene matches: 2. The CDR3 protein is CASSIAGGPYNEQFF. The DNA for the CDR3 is TGCGCCAGCAGCATAGCGGGAGGGCCCTACAATGAGCAGTTCTTC.

The V call is TRBV21-1, the J call TRBJ1-2; the table's TRBD1 call for D was not verified on the DNA. TRBV21-1 is designated a pseudogene. The CDR3 covers 18 residues. The CDR3 is CASSFPPRTGVSNYGYTF. DNA for the CDR3: TGTGCCAGCAGCTTCCCTCCCCGGACAGGGGTAAGTAACTATGGCTACACCTTC.

The chain combines TRBV27 with TRBJ2-7; 7 positions agree with TRBD2. V was pared by 8 bases and J by 6 bases, with 16 bases of the junction left unmatched. This CDR3 is 15 amino acids long. Germline loops: CDR1 MNHEY, CDR2 SMNVEV (reference sequence). The CDR3 spells CASYQRGGDLGEQYF. The CDR3 DNA is TGTGCCAGCTATCAACGGGGAGGGGATTTGGGCGAGCAGTACTTC.

The J gene is TRBJ2-2, the V gene TRBV30, with D perhaps matching TRBD2 (6 bases). V was shortened by 3 bases and J by 6 bases, with 14 bases between the two germline ends. The CDR3 loop spans 14 amino acids. CDR1 GTSNPN and CDR2 SVGIG come from the germline V gene (reference sequence). The CDR3 region has the DNA TGTGCCTGGAGCCTGGGGGGAAATTCCGGGGAGCTGTTTTTT. Its translation: CAWSLGGNSGELFF.

The CDR3 DNA reads TGCGCCAGCAGGCGCGATGAGGGGGAGCAGCCCCAGCATTTT. It specifies CASRRDEGEQPQHF. V is TRBV5-1 and J is TRBJ1-5, with D perhaps matching TRBD1 (6 bases). Germline V lookup: CDR1 SGHRS, CDR2 YFSETQ. The CDR3 is 14 residues long. The ends were cut back, 5 bases at V and 7 bases at J, with 16 bases in the middle.

The V and J genes are TRBV29-1 and TRBJ2-7, with a tentative D call TRBD2 (5 bases). The ends were cut back, 5 bases at V and 6 bases at J, with 20 bases in the middle. Germline V gives CDR1 SQVTM, CDR2 ANQGSEA. The CDR3 is 14 residues long. CDR3 sequence (DNA): TGCAGCGTTTCAAAAGGGAGAGGACCCCTCGAGCAGTACTTC. Protein: CSVSKGRGPLEQYF.

As concerns this clone: Other DNA sequences in the same sample also yield this CDR3. V usage is TRBV7-9 and J usage is TRBJ2-3, with 7 bases matching TRBD2. Germline values: CDR1 SEHNR, CDR2 FQNEAQ (reference sequence). The length of the CDR3 is 14 residues. V trimming: 5 bases; J trimming: 2 bases; junction bases outside the gene matches: 4. The CDR3 DNA is TGTGCCAGCAGCCGCAGCGGGAACACAGATACGCAGTATTTT. Its translation is CASSRSGNTDTQYF.

The chain employs TRBV4-1 and TRBJ1-1; D may be TRBD1 (6 bases). The CDR3 is 16 residues long. Deletions cut 4 bases from V and 5 bases from J, with 20 bases between. Germline CDR1 reads MGHRA; CDR2 reads YSYEKL. This chain's CDR3 is CASSRIRQEVVTEAFF. The CDR3 nucleotides are TGCGCCAGCAGCCGAATCCGACAGGAGGTAGTGACTGAAGCTTTCTTT.

This chain connects TRBV28 to TRBJ2-2, with 10 nucleotides matching TRBD2. The CDR3 sequence is 15 residues long. From germline, CDR1 is MDHEN and CDR2 SYDVKM. Unmatched junction bases numbered 6, after V lost 5 bases and J lost 6 bases. CDR3: CASSHQREGPGELFF. Here the CDR3 DNA reads TGTGCCAGCAGTCATCAGCGGGAGGGCCCCGGGGAGCTGTTTTTT. Together with reference TRBV28 and TRBJ2-2, the CDR3 gives the full variable domain: DVKVTQSSRYLVKRTGEKVFLECVQDMDHENMFWYRQDPGLGLRLIYFSYDVKMKEKGDIPEGYSVSREKKERFSLILESASTNQTSMYLCASSHQREGPGELFFGEGSRLTVL.

The chain is built from TRBV29-1 and TRBJ2-7; tentatively, D is TRBD2 (5 bases). V gave up 3 bases and J gave up 2 bases, with 11 bases separating them. Germline V gene sequence: CDR1 SQVTM, CDR2 ANQGSEA. The CDR3 contains 13 residues. The CDR3 DNA is TGCAGCGTTGAGGGCGGAGGAACCTACGAGCAGTACTTC. Translating gives CSVEGGGTYEQYF.

The V gene is TRBV6-1, the J gene TRBJ1-2; D perhaps matches TRBD1 (6 bases). From germline, CDR1 is MNHNS and CDR2 SASEGT. This CDR3 is built from 14 residues. The germline V and J ends were trimmed by 8 bases and 5 bases, with 18 bases remaining between them. As DNA, the CDR3 is TGTGCCAGCGGGGGGGTAGGACAGAAATATGGCTACACCTTC. It specifies CASGGVGQKYGYTF.

The chain employs TRBV18 and TRBJ2-6; 11 positions match TRBD1. Losses at the gene ends were 5 bases for V and 3 bases for J; bases not matched to a gene: 6. There are 17 residues in the CDR3. CDR1 and CDR2 from the germline V gene are KGHSH and LQKENI. The CDR3 spells CASSIGQGASGANVLTF. The CDR3 bases are TGTGCCAGCTCAATCGGACAGGGGGCAAGTGGGGCCAACGTCCTGACTTTC.

This sequence joins TRBV7-6 and TRBJ1-2; D remains unclear. Trimming pared 5 bases from V and 2 bases from J, leaving 15 bases between. The length of the CDR3 is 15 residues. Looked up from germline, CDR1 is SGHVS and CDR2 is FNYEAQ. This chain's CDR3 is CASSPGGSANYGYTF. The CDR3 DNA reads as TGTGCCAGCAGCCCAGGAGGGTCGGCGAACTATGGCTACACCTTC.

The chain is built from TRBV27 and TRBJ2-7, with 9 bases aligning to TRBD2. CDR1 MNHEY and CDR2 SMNVEV come from the germline V gene (reference sequence). V was pared by 5 bases and J by 4 bases, with 9 bases of the junction left unmatched. This CDR3 has 15 amino acids. CDR3 sequence: CASSPLSGSGYEQYF. CDR3 DNA: TGTGCCAGCAGTCCCCTTAGCGGGAGTGGGTACGAGCAGTACTTC.